This T cell receptor (beta chain) was profiled in a study of blood T cell repertoires in COVID-19 (dated by TCRdb to about 2020). For the study in its entirety: Collaborator samples came from the United States, Italy and Spain and covered acute and convalescent phases of COVID-19. The repertoires were released in a freely available public database intended as a resource for research on the immune response to SARS-CoV-2. Samples came from the ongoing ImmuneRACE study (first 160 participants) plus 1,254 subjects from 6 global collaborators. HLA class I and class II types, where available, came from metadata supplied by the sample provider rather than from assay-based typing. Subjects who had been exposed to COVID-19, were actively infected with it, or had recovered from it provided the deeply sampled blood TCRbeta repertoires that made up the dataset. Nearly every sample came with metadata listing a de-identified subject ID, COVID-19 status, age in years and sex. The prospective study material was composed of cDNA or gDNA derived from T cells, B-cell-depleted T cells, or PBMCs. Study-level results and caveats: The quantity of clinical and demographic metadata differed by source and by participant and was supplied without curation.

TCRbeta CDR3 regions were amplified from genomic DNA by means of the immunoSEQ Assay, a bias-controlled multiplex PCR. The authors' analysis ran thus. Within the assay, amplification of reference gene primers was used to estimate how many nucleated cells each sample contained. To quantify the absolute abundance of each unique TCRbeta CDR3 rearrangement, sequence reads were collapsed and filtered. For each sample, productive Simpson clonality was calculated as the square root of Simpson's diversity index over productive rearrangements. The table was pulled from immuneACCESS by TCRdb, which kept in-frame rearrangements only. Such tables lose some clones; where checked, under half of the loss comes from unresolved V genes, and the rest has no known cause. V and J calls and clone size are given by that table; D and trimming were obtained from the DNA. This sample has some 170,000 clones in its table, and around 82% of those were observed once. Roughly 9.6% of the sample is held by the ten biggest clonotypes.

Concerning this clone itself: Its specific antigen is unknown. No qualities accompany the bases; no much larger clone lies one base away.

Each collaborating institution followed its own protocols to collect whole blood in K2EDTA tubes. Collaborator samples were shipped for TCRbeta analysis as frozen whole blood, isolated PBMCs, or DNA extracted from either sample type. The junction shows trimming of 6 bases on V and 8 bases on J, and the gene matches do not reach 8 bases of it. From the cysteine up to the phenylalanine, the CDR3 has a length of 15 residues. Here the CDR3 DNA is all that survives: 45 bases in frame from base 1. The germline V gene (reference sequence) provides CDR1 SEHNR and CDR2 FQNEAQ. The sample taken for sequencing was peripheral blood. The chain was built from TRBV7-9 and TRBJ2-1; TRBD2 lines up with 12 middle nucleotides. This TCR was recovered from a man between 60 and 70 years old with active or convalescent COVID-19. Read as DNA, the sequence is TGTGCCAGCAGTACCGACCTAGCGGGAGGGGATGAGCAGTTCTTC. It translates as CASSTDLAGGDEQFF.